The 28 T cell receptor beta chains listed next were all sequenced from one sample in a study of regulatory T cells in long-lasting Graves disease. Indicated time point: newly diagnosed GD, antithyroid drugs for less than 3 months. After RNA was extracted from PBMCs, the TCR library was made from it. HTBI primers from iRepertoire and Arm-PCR of CDR3 regions yielded the TCR beta libraries. TCRdb processed the multiplex PCR reads anew with MiXCR; each CDR3 protein has one entry. Of a few hundred thousand distinct CDR3 sequences in the sample, roughly 21% were seen once. Sequencing used peripheral blood mononuclear cells (PBMCs), obtained at new diagnosis, from a patient treated with antithyroid drugs. The receptor set was obtained from a female donor with Graves disease.

This rearrangement joins TRBV9 to TRBJ2-2, with 16 positions matching TRBD2. The CDR3 sequence is 21 residues long. V was clipped by 0 bases and J by 1 base; unmatched bases: 9. Germline CDR1 reads SGDLS; CDR2 reads YYNGEE. The CDR3 region is CASSVALGTSGRALNTGELFF. DNA of the CDR3: TGTGCCAGCAGCGTAGCTTTGGGGACTAGCGGGAGGGCCTTGAACACCGGGGAGCTGTTTTTT.

This clonotype was recorded a few times. The rearrangement links TRBV6-2 or TRBV6-3 to TRBJ1-5; D is ambiguous. V lost 6 bases to trimming and J lost 0 bases, with 15 bases between them. The CDR3 has 16 residues. Germline V gene data show CDR1 as MNHEY and CDR2 as SVGEGT. The CDR3 here is CASRAVHPYSNQPQHF. The CDR3 nucleotides read TGTGCCAGCAGAGCGGTACACCCTTATAGCAATCAGCCCCAGCATTTT.

This clonotype was seen repeatedly, ten times or more. This rearrangement joins TRBV7-9 to TRBJ2-7, with D maybe TRBD2 (6 bases). Trimming cost V 4 bases and J 2 bases, with 15 bases left between them. CDR3 size: 15 residues. Germline CDR1 SEHNR, CDR2 FQNEAQ (reference sequence). CDR3 DNA sequence: TGTGCCAGCAGCTCCCCCGGGGGAGGAGCCTACGAGCAGTACTTC. It translates to CASSSPGGGAYEQYF.

Many counts were recorded for this clonotype. V usage is TRBV5-1 and J usage is TRBJ2-1, with 11 nucleotides matching TRBD2. The V and J ends lost 5 bases and 2 bases, in that order; junction bases with no gene match: 3. The germline gives CDR1 SGHRS, CDR2 YFSETQ. The CDR3 is made up of 15 amino acids. The CDR3 protein is CASRYSGGAYNEQFF. Written as DNA, the CDR3 is TGCGCCAGCAGGTATAGCGGGGGGGCCTACAATGAGCAGTTCTTC.

The genes are TRBV4-1 and TRBJ2-5, with TRBD1 matching 8 bases. The CDR3 length is 16 residues. J was trimmed by 1 base and V by 0 bases; bases with no gene match: 4. The germline CDR1 and CDR2 sequences are MGHRA and YSYEKL. The CDR3 sequence is CASSQDPGQVQETQYF. For the CDR3, the DNA is TGCGCCAGCAGCCAAGACCCGGGACAGGTCCAAGAGACCCAGTACTTC.

In its sample, this clonotype was seen many times. The gene calls are TRBV30 and TRBJ1-5; D is ambiguous. Trimming stripped 1 base from V and 4 bases from J, with 8 bases between. CDR3 length equals 13 residues. CDR1 is GTSNPN, CDR2 SVGIG, per germline (reference sequence). CDR3 sequence: CAWSANTNQPQHF. CDR3 bases: TGTGCCTGGAGTGCGAACACAAATCAGCCCCAGCATTTT.

The chain employs TRBV11-2 and TRBJ2-1; 15 bases are a match to TRBD2. Germline lookup yields CDR1 SGHAT and CDR2 FQNNGV. The CDR3 sequence is 16 residues long. V was clipped by 4 bases and J by 6 bases; unmatched bases: 4. Here the CDR3 reads CASSSGLAGGLNEQFF. CDR3 in DNA: TGTGCCAGCAGCTCCGGACTAGCGGGGGGGCTCAATGAGCAGTTCTTC.

In this sample, this clonotype turned up many times. This sequence joins TRBV7-2 and TRBJ2-5, with D uncertain. The length of the CDR3 is 13 residues. V was trimmed by 1 base and J by 2 bases, leaving 5 bases between them. Germline V gene sequence: CDR1 SGHTA, CDR2 FQGNSA. The CDR3 spells CASSLGVQETQYF. DNA of the CDR3: TGTGCCAGCAGCTTAGGAGTTCAAGAGACCCAGTACTTC.

The V call is TRBV7-2, the J call TRBJ2-3; 8 nucleotides match TRBD1. Trimming removed 1 base from V and 6 bases from J; junction bases left unmatched: 9. The CDR3 has 16 amino acids. The germline CDR1 and CDR2 sequences are SGHTA and FQGNSA. The CDR3 DNA follows: TGTGCCAGCAGCTTAGGGACAGGGATTTTATTGGATACGCAGTATTTT. Amino acids: CASSLGTGILLDTQYF.

The rearrangement links TRBV9 to TRBJ2-3, with 9 bases fitting TRBD1. The J call may be incorrect, as the DNA end agrees better with TRBJ2-5. The CDR3 is 16 amino acids. Looked up from germline, CDR1 is SGDLS and CDR2 is YYNGEE. CDR3: CASSARQGVGGETQYF. CDR3 sequence (DNA): TGTGCCAGCAGCGCCCGACAGGGGGTGGGCGGGGAGACCCAGTACTTC.

This clonotype appeared many times. The rearrangement uses TRBV20-1 and TRBJ2-7, with 13 bases lining up with TRBD2. CDR1 and CDR2 (germline): DFQATT, SNEGSKA (reference sequence). The CDR3 is made up of 13 amino acids. Unmatched junction bases numbered 11, after V lost 5 bases and J lost 13 bases. The CDR3 loop reads CSAGAPGLAGNYV. The DNA of the CDR3 is TGCAGTGCTGGAGCGCCGGGACTAGCGGGGAACTACGTC.

This clonotype was detected ten times or more. J is TRBJ2-1 and V is TRBV7-2; D is possibly TRBD2 (6 bases). The CDR3 sequence is 15 residues long. The ends were cut back, 5 bases at V and 2 bases at J, with 13 bases in the middle. Germline V gene data show CDR1 as SGHTA and CDR2 as FQGNSA. The chain's CDR3 is CASSRREAAYNEQFF. The CDR3 DNA follows: TGTGCCAGCAGCCGGAGGGAGGCTGCCTACAATGAGCAGTTCTTC.

This clonotype occurred many times. The chain uses TRBV3-1 and TRBJ1-4; D is perhaps TRBD1 (6 bases). The V end lost 3 bases, the J end lost 4 bases, and 15 bases lay between the germline ends. Looked up from germline, CDR1 is LGHDT and CDR2 is YNNKEL (reference sequence). The CDR3 consists of 16 residues. CDR3 nucleotides: TGTGCCAGCAGCCAGGAAGGGGGGCTAAGTAATGAAAAACTGTTTTTT. It codes for CASSQEGGLSNEKLFF.

This clonotype was observed at least ten times. V gene TRBV6-5 combines with J gene TRBJ1-2; D not resolved. The CDR3 length is 14 residues. V shed 4 bases and J shed 4 bases, with 13 bases lying between them. CDR1 and CDR2 (germline): MNHEY, SVGAGI. The CDR3 sequence is CASSSGATSYGYTF. As DNA, the CDR3 is TGTGCCAGCAGTTCTGGCGCGACATCCTATGGCTACACCTTC.

As to this clonotype: This may be a read error: a much more frequent sequence differs by one nucleotide. The chain employs TRBV5-4 and TRBJ2-1, with TRBD2 matching 7 bases. Germline V gene sequence: CDR1 SGHNT, CDR2 YYREEE (reference sequence). Trimming cost V 4 bases and J 6 bases; bases outside gene matches: 10. The CDR3 extends over 15 amino acids. The CDR3 DNA is TGTGCCAGCAGCGCTACTAGCGAGCCTGGCAATGAGCAGTTCTTC. Encoded protein: CASSATSEPGNEQFF.

This clonotype showed up just a few times. This chain uses TRBV7-2 with TRBJ2-1, with TRBD1 matching over 9 bases. Trimming at V came to 7 bases and at J to 7 bases, leaving 11 bases not matched to a gene. Germline values: CDR1 SGHTA, CDR2 FQGNSA. This CDR3 comprises 15 residues. For the CDR3, the DNA is TGTGCCAGCACCGTAAACAGGGGGCGCGGGAATGAGCAGTTCTTC. The encoded protein is CASTVNRGRGNEQFF.

This clonotype appeared many times. The chain employs TRBV11-2 and TRBJ2-5, with a possible D match to TRBD1 (6 bases). The V end lost 0 bases, the J end lost 5 bases, and 13 bases lay between the germline ends. The CDR3 length is 15 residues. CDR1 is SGHAT, CDR2 FQNNGV, per germline. CDR3 DNA sequence: TGTGCCAGCAGCTTAGACCCCGGCAGGGGTGAGACCCAGTACTTC. It codes for CASSLDPGRGETQYF.

This clonotype was detected ten times or more. The chain recombines TRBV7-2 with TRBJ2-5; D gene uncertain. The ends were cut back, 5 bases at V and 3 bases at J, with 10 bases in the middle. The CDR3 length is 13 residues. CDR1 and CDR2 from the germline V gene are SGHTA and FQGNSA. The DNA for the CDR3 is TGTGCCAGCAGCCCGACGTGGGAAGAGACCCAGTACTTC. As protein: CASSPTWEETQYF.

A word on this clonotype: Since a much larger clone is just one base distant, this may be a read error. The gene calls are TRBV20-1 and TRBJ2-5, with 8 bases identical to TRBD1. Germline V CDR1 and CDR2: DFQATT, SNEGSKA (reference sequence). The CDR3 has 15 amino acids. CDR3 DNA sequence: TGCAGTGCTCGCAACTCGGGACAGGCTTTCGATGAGCGGTTCTTC. Protein sequence: CSARNSGQAFDERFF.

This clonotype was found many times. The chain carries TRBV28 and TRBJ1-1; D not resolved. This CDR3 region has 10 residues. V shed 8 bases and J shed 10 bases, with 11 bases lying between them. Germline-derived CDR1 and CDR2 are MDHEN and SYDVKM. The CDR3 sequence: CASLSRRAFF. Here the CDR3 DNA reads TGTGCCAGCCTGTCTAGGCGAGCTTTCTTT.

This clonotype showed up many times. This chain links TRBV7-9 with TRBJ2-3; D is perhaps TRBD1 or TRBD2 (6 bases each). Deletions cut 2 bases from V and 1 base from J, with 10 bases between. CDR1 SEHNR and CDR2 FQNEAQ come from the germline V gene (reference sequence). The CDR3 is 15 residues long. For the CDR3, the DNA is TGTGCCAGCAGCTTACCGGGGGCTCGCACAGATACGCAGTATTTT. Translation: CASSLPGARTDTQYF.

This clonotype was found a few times. This may stem from a read error, because a much larger clone lies one nucleotide away. This chain connects TRBV6-9 to TRBJ2-1; 11 bases are shared with TRBD2. The CDR3 runs 14 residues. In germline, CDR1 is MNHGY, CDR2 SVAAGI. The CDR3 nucleotides read TGTGCCAGCAGTTACGCCCCGGGACTAGCGGAGCAGCTCTTC. Its translation is CASSYAPGLAEQLF.

This clonotype was observed a few times. The V gene is TRBV27, the J gene TRBJ2-7; 7 bases align to TRBD2. Looked up from germline, CDR1 is MNHEY and CDR2 is SMNVEV (reference sequence). V was clipped by 7 bases and J by 6 bases; unmatched bases: 15. The CDR3 covers 15 residues. The CDR3 DNA reads TGTGCCAGCAAGAAGACTAGCCAGAATCAGGGCGAGCAGTACTTC. This encodes CASKKTSQNQGEQYF.

The V and J genes are TRBV6-2 or TRBV6-3 and TRBJ2-7; TRBD2 matches at 13 bases. Germline assignment: CDR1 MNHEY and CDR2 SVGEGT. The CDR3 extends over 14 amino acids. V lost 5 bases to trimming and J lost 4 bases; unmatched junction nucleotides: 2. CDR3 region: CASSVLAGGYEQYF. The DNA of the CDR3 is TGTGCCAGCAGTGTACTAGCGGGAGGGTACGAGCAGTACTTC.

This clonotype came up many times. The rearrangement uses TRBV28 and TRBJ2-5; D may be TRBD2 (5 bases). The CDR3 consists of 14 residues. The V end lost 3 bases, the J end lost 0 bases, and 8 bases lay between the germline ends. Germline V gene sequence: CDR1 MDHEN, CDR2 SYDVKM. The CDR3 DNA follows: TGTGCCAGCAGTTTCCACGGGAACCAAGAGACCCAGTACTTC. It encodes CASSFHGNQETQYF.

The rearrangement uses TRBV24-1 and TRBJ2-1; weak D call: TRBD2 (6 bases). The CDR3 contains 15 residues. The germline CDR1 and CDR2 sequences are KGHDR and SFDVKD. V lost 3 bases to trimming and J lost 9 bases, with 17 bases between them. The CDR3 DNA sequence: TGTGCCACCAGTGATGGTAGCGGCGGCGTCGGTGAGCAGTTCTTC. This encodes CATSDGSGGVGEQFF.

Comment on this clonotype: This may be a read error, as it is one base from a much larger clone. The chain couples TRBV6-2 or TRBV6-3 to TRBJ2-2, with 8 positions matching TRBD1. The CDR3 extends over 14 amino acids. CDR1 is MNHEY and CDR2 is SVGEGT in the germline V gene. The CDR3 protein is CAGSGQGATGELFF. CDR3 bases: TGTGCCGGCAGCGGACAGGGTGCCACCGGGGAGCTGTTTTTT.

This clonotype was detected many times. The gene calls are TRBV20-1 and TRBJ1-1; TRBD1 agrees at 7 bases. This CDR3 has 14 amino acids. V lost 6 bases to trimming and J lost 5 bases; unmatched junction nucleotides: 12. Looked up from germline, CDR1 is DFQATT and CDR2 is SNEGSKA (reference sequence). As DNA, the CDR3 is TGCAGTGCCACTCTCCCGGACAGGATGACTGAAGCTTTCTTT. Amino acids: CSATLPDRMTEAFF.